This T cell receptor beta chain was identified in a study of blood T cells in healthy people across ages. Next came a second PCR, run for about 6 to 11 cycles, which used a sample-barcoded 5' primer along with a J-beta primer mix. TCRdb re-called the 5' RACE reads through MiXCR, storing one row per CDR3 protein. The table lists some 1.5 million distinct CDR3 sequences, approximately 39% of them singletons, with around 4% in the top ten. The study's findings and limits: Donors of long life had a larger count of naive CD4+ cells and greater diversity than aged donors.

Germline V gene sequence: CDR1 SGHTA, CDR2 FQGNSA. CDR3 length: 13 amino acids. The germline V and J ends were trimmed by 0 bases and 7 bases, with 9 bases remaining between them. Investigators took 8.5 to 10 milliliters of peripheral blood from every donor. At least 6 micrograms of total RNA were extracted per sample. With regard to this clonotype: Its cognate antigen is unknown.

This chain uses TRBV7-2 with TRBJ1-2; D is undetermined. The sequence came from a woman younger than 35 in good health. The specimen was blood. Here the CDR3 reads CASSLAMRSGYTF. DNA for the CDR3: TGTGCCAGCAGCTTAGCGATGAGGAGTGGCTACACCTTC.